The 10 T cell receptor beta chains presented below share a single source sample, sequenced in a study of identical twins. A single record per CDR3 protein comes from TCRdb applying MiXCR to the 5' RACE reads. The sample carries 1.5 million to 2 million distinct CDR3 sequences, about 30% recorded once. The sequenced material came from cord blood. Every receptor here comes from a newborn girl in good health.

This chain links TRBV5-4 with TRBJ2-1; 10 positions agree with TRBD2. This CDR3 contains 13 residues. Germline CDR1 and CDR2: SGHNT and YYREEE (reference sequence). J gave up 10 bases and V 1 base, and 2 bases lay outside the gene matches. The CDR3 DNA reads as TGTGCCAGCAGCTTGACGACTAGCGGGGAGCAGTTCTTC. Its protein product is CASSLTTSGEQFF.

This rearrangement joins TRBV4-1 to TRBJ1-2; D remains ambiguous. There are 15 residues in the CDR3. The germline V gene encodes CDR1 MGHRA and CDR2 YSYEKL. Trimming stripped 1 base from V and 4 bases from J, with 13 bases between. CDR3 nucleotides: TGCGCCAGCAGCCAAGTGGCCACAGCTAGCTATGGCTACACCTTC. It yields the protein CASSQVATASYGYTF.

This clonotype was counted a few times. The chain combines TRBV28 with TRBJ1-5; D is perhaps TRBD1 (6 bases). V was clipped by 2 bases and J by 2 bases, with 10 bases between them. The CDR3 contains 15 residues. CDR1 is MDHEN and CDR2 is SYDVKM in the germline V gene. The CDR3 is CASSLTGSRNQPQHF. The CDR3 DNA follows: TGTGCCAGCAGTTTAACAGGGTCGCGCAATCAGCCCCAGCATTTT.

This chain uses TRBV28 with TRBJ2-3, with TRBD2 identical over 10 bases. This CDR3 is built from 18 residues. Germline V gene lookup returns CDR1 MDHEN and CDR2 SYDVKM. V was clipped by 2 bases and J by 2 bases; unmatched bases: 10. The CDR3 loop is CASSLITVAGGITDTQYF. The CDR3 nucleotides are TGTGCCAGCAGTTTAATTACGGTAGCGGGAGGCATCACAGATACGCAGTATTTT. The variable domain in full, completed from reference TRBV28 and TRBJ2-3, reads DVKVTQSSRYLVKRTGEKVFLECVQDMDHENMFWYRQDPGLGLRLIYFSYDVKMKEKGDIPEGYSVSREKKERFSLILESASTNQTSMYLCASSLITVAGGITDTQYFGPGTRLTVL.

V and J are TRBV6-2 or TRBV6-3 and TRBJ2-7; the D gene could be TRBD1 or TRBD2 (5 bases each). V was cut by 6 bases and J by 0 bases, with 18 bases left in between. The CDR3 runs 16 residues. Germline CDR1 reads MNHEY; CDR2 reads SVGEGT. CDR3 DNA sequence: TGTGCCAGCAGAACTTACAGGCAAGGGAGCTCCTACGAGCAGTACTTC. Translating it yields CASRTYRQGSSYEQYF.

This clonotype was counted ten times or more. The junction departs from germline at one end; a sequencing error may be responsible. The chain employs TRBV7-7 and TRBJ2-3; 10 nucleotides agree with TRBD2. Germline V CDR1 and CDR2: SSHAT, FNYEAQ (reference sequence). The CDR3 covers 16 residues. CDR3 sequence (DNA): TGTGCTAGCAGCTTAGGGCTAGCGGGAGCGGCAGATACGCAGTATTTT. It translates to CASSLGLAGAADTQYF.

This chain links TRBV3-1 with TRBJ2-7; the match to TRBD1 covers 8 bases. There are 16 residues in the CDR3. V was pared by 3 bases and J by 3 bases, with 10 bases of the junction left unmatched. From germline, CDR1 is LGHDT and CDR2 YNNKEL (reference sequence). CDR3 loop: CASSHLRGRGDYEQYF. CDR3 nucleotide sequence: TGTGCCAGCAGCCACCTCAGGGGGCGAGGGGACTACGAGCAGTACTTC.

This chain joins TRBV3-1 and TRBJ2-1, with D unclear. The CDR3 covers 13 residues. Germline V CDR1 and CDR2: LGHDT, YNNKEL (reference sequence). V was shortened by 2 bases and J by 6 bases, with 8 bases between the two germline ends. DNA for the CDR3: TGTGCCAGCAGCCAACCTATTTCCAATGAGCAGTTCTTC. It specifies CASSQPISNEQFF.

The chain uses TRBV4-1 and TRBJ2-1, with 9 bases aligning to TRBD1. The ends lost 3 bases at V and 6 bases at J; junction bases unmatched: 6. CDR3 length equals 15 residues. From germline, CDR1 is MGHRA and CDR2 YSYEKL. The CDR3 spells CASSQPGTGSNEQFF. The CDR3 DNA reads TGCGCCAGCAGCCAGCCCGGGACAGGGAGCAATGAGCAGTTCTTC.

This clonotype was found a few times. J is TRBJ2-1 and V is TRBV20-1, with D possibly matching TRBD2 (6 bases). Trimming took off 4 bases at V and 8 bases at J, with 18 bases between the two ends. CDR3 size: 14 residues. Germline assignment: CDR1 DFQATT and CDR2 SNEGSKA (reference sequence). The CDR3 region has the DNA TGCAGTGCTATCCGACCGGGAGCCGGGTATGAGCAGTTCTTC. The encoded protein is CSAIRPGAGYEQFF.